The rows below give T cell receptor beta chains drawn from one sample of a study of post-analysis software for immune sequencing data. TCRdb passed the PCR reads through MiXCR, listing each CDR3 protein once. The sample records around 700,000 distinct CDR3 sequences, roughly three fifths being singletons. Sequenced material: blood. The source of these receptors is a girl aged 2 to 10 with multiple sclerosis. Each CDR3 is given with its conserved first and last residue. The D gene is left open where the match is weak. Not all rows give a size; the values are once, few, many and, for expanded clones, a class.

v_gene	d_gene	abundance	j_gene	CDR3aa	CDR3nt
TRBV30	TRBD2	NA	TRBJ2-3	CAWSGGLAGSDTQYF	TGTGCCTGGAGTGGAGGACTAGCGGGGTCAGATACGCAGTATTTT
TRBV12-3/TRBV12-4	NA	NA	TRBJ2-1	CASSPRDHNEQFF	TGTGCCAGCAGCCCACGGGACCACAATGAGCAGTTCTTC
TRBV7-9	TRBD1	NA	TRBJ2-1	CASSFGQVYNEQFF	TGTGCCAGCAGCTTTGGACAGGTCTACAATGAGCAGTTCTTC
TRBV5-1	NA	NA	TRBJ2-4	CASSLAGVTELAKNIQYF	TGCGCCAGCAGCTTGGCGGGGGTTACCGAACTAGCCAAAAACATTCAGTACTTC
TRBV29-1	NA	NA	TRBJ2-2	CSVEDYSNTGELFF	TGCAGCGTTGAAGATTACAGCAACACCGGGGAGCTGTTTTTT
TRBV3-1	NA	few	TRBJ2-7	CASSQDPKAGAPYEQYF	TGTGCCAGCAGCCAAGACCCCAAGGCAGGGGCTCCCTACGAGCAGTACTTC
TRBV25-1	NA	once	TRBJ2-1	CASVLGENNEQFF	TGTGCCAGCGTGCTAGGGGAGAACAATGAGCAGTTCTTC
TRBV9	NA	NA	TRBJ2-3	CASSVDLAGLVTDTQYF	TGTGCCAGCAGCGTGGACTTGGCGGGGCTCGTCACAGATACGCAGTATTTT
TRBV7-2	TRBD1	NA	TRBJ1-2	CASSLGDRVGGGYTF	TGTGCCAGCAGCTTAGGTGACAGGGTGGGAGGTGGCTACACCTTC
TRBV5-1	NA	NA	TRBJ2-7	CASSLDGGVAYEQYF	TGCGCCAGCAGCTTGGATGGGGGAGTGGCTTACGAGCAGTACTTC
TRBV6-5	NA	NA	TRBJ2-1	CASSYQAVKSNEQFF	TGTGCCAGCAGTTACCAGGCGGTTAAGAGCAATGAGCAGTTCTTC
TRBV5-1	NA	NA	TRBJ1-1	CASSPQGRQVNTEAFF	TGCGCCAGCAGCCCCCAGGGCAGGCAAGTGAACACTGAAGCTTTCTTT
TRBV6-1	NA	few	TRBJ2-1	CASSASGTSYNEQFF	TGTGCCAGCAGTGCGAGCGGAACCTCCTACAATGAGCAGTTCTTC
TRBV5-1	NA	NA	TRBJ1-1	CASSLVAIAFGTEAFF	TGCGCCAGCAGCTTGGTAGCGATCGCCTTCGGGACTGAAGCTTTCTTT
TRBV12-3/TRBV12-4	TRBD2	few	TRBJ2-1	CASTLRLAANNEQFF	TGTGCCAGCACTCTGAGGCTAGCGGCCAACAATGAGCAGTTCTTC
TRBV4-1	TRBD2	NA	TRBJ2-3	CASRLAPTGTQYF	TGCGCCAGCAGACTAGCGCCCACAGGTACGCAGTATTTT
TRBV20-1	NA	NA	TRBJ2-1	CSASPPSSYNEQFF	TGCAGTGCTAGTCCCCCTAGCTCCTACAATGAGCAGTTCTTC
TRBV18	TRBD1	NA	TRBJ1-5	CASSPLQGTQPQHF	TGTGCCAGCTCACCCCTACAGGGGACGCAGCCCCAGCATTTT
TRBV5-1	NA	NA	TRBJ2-1	CASSLNPGANEQFF	TGCGCCAGCAGCTTGAACCCGGGTGCAAATGAGCAGTTCTTC
TRBV2	NA	NA	TRBJ1-2	CASSEEGSNYGYTF	TGTGCCAGCAGTGAAGAGGGAAGTAACTATGGCTACACCTTC
TRBV7-2	NA	NA	TRBJ2-1	CASSLRKYNEQFF	TGTGCCAGCAGCTTAAGGAAGTACAATGAGCAGTTCTTC
TRBV4-1	TRBD2	NA	TRBJ2-3	CASSQVSGDDRTDTQYF	TGCGCCAGCAGCCAAGTTAGCGGGGACGACCGCACAGATACGCAGTATTTT
TRBV27	TRBD2	NA	TRBJ2-1	CASTLRTSGRSSYNEQFF	TGTGCCAGCACCTTGCGGACTAGCGGGAGATCATCCTACAATGAGCAGTTCTTC
TRBV29-1	NA	once	TRBJ2-7	CSVAKGVSEAQYF	TGCAGCGTTGCTAAGGGGGTGTCAGAGGCCCAGTACTTC
TRBV5-1	TRBD2	NA	TRBJ2-3	CASSGGTSGKDTQYF	TGCGCCAGCAGCGGGGGGACTAGCGGGAAGGATACGCAGTATTTT
TRBV20-1	TRBD1	NA	TRBJ2-4	CSAREGRGLNIQYF	TGCAGTGCTAGAGAGGGCAGGGGGCTGAACATTCAGTACTTC
TRBV6-6	TRBD1	once	TRBJ2-7	CASSLVRGLNEQYF	TGTGCCAGCAGCCTGGTCAGGGGGCTCAACGAGCAGTACTTC
TRBV6-5	NA	NA	TRBJ2-1	CASSYSGGGEQFF	TGTGCCAGCAGTTACTCGGGGGGAGGTGAGCAGTTCTTC
TRBV27	NA	NA	TRBJ2-6	CASSTSSGPGLDSGANVLTF	TGTGCCAGCAGTACCTCCTCGGGCCCGGGGCTGGACTCTGGGGCCAACGTCCTGACTTTC
TRBV6-5	NA	many	TRBJ1-1	CASSYSGGTEAFF	TGTGCCAGCAGTTACTCAGGGGGCACTGAAGCTTTCTTT
TRBV20-1	TRBD1	few	TRBJ1-6	CSARAITGGSNSPLHF	TGCAGTGCTAGAGCTATCACAGGGGGCAGTAATTCACCCCTCCACTTT
TRBV7-9	NA	once	TRBJ1-2	CASNLFPRRRGYGYTF	TGTGCCAGCAACTTATTTCCCCGCAGGAGGGGCTATGGCTACACCTTC
TRBV7-2	NA	NA	TRBJ2-5	CASSLRGQPDQETQYF	TGTGCCAGCAGCTTGCGGGGGCAGCCCGACCAAGAGACCCAGTACTTC
TRBV27	NA	few	TRBJ2-5	CASSGRPRYF	TGTGCCAGCTCTGGTAGGCCCCGGTACTTC
TRBV20-1	TRBD2	few	TRBJ2-7	CSARGLAGKYEQYF	TGCAGTGCTAGAGGTCTAGCGGGAAAATACGAGCAGTACTTC
TRBV14	TRBD1	many	TRBJ2-3	CASSPLTGSDTQYF	TGTGCCAGCAGCCCCCTGACAGGGTCAGATACGCAGTATTTT
TRBV7-9	NA	NA	TRBJ2-1	CASSLEGPRAYNEQFF	TGTGCCAGCAGCTTAGAGGGACCGAGGGCCTACAATGAGCAGTTCTTC
TRBV9	TRBD1	NA	TRBJ2-5	CASSVGTGGSVETQYF	TGTGCCAGCAGCGTAGGCACAGGGGGCTCGGTTGAGACCCAGTACTTC
TRBV3-1	NA	few	TRBJ2-1	CASSQPTGFAQFF	TGTGCCAGCAGCCAGCCTACAGGTTTTGCTCAGTTCTTC
TRBV7-9	NA	NA	TRBJ1-2	CASSPSIGQIANYGYTF	TGTGCCAGCAGCCCGTCCATAGGTCAAATAGCTAACTATGGCTACACCTTC
TRBV5-1	NA	NA	TRBJ1-1	CASSLFQQNLEAFF	TGCGCCAGCAGCTTGTTCCAGCAAAATCTTGAAGCTTTCTTT
TRBV11-2	NA	NA	TRBJ1-1	CASRLMASLNTEAFF	TGTGCCAGCAGGCTTATGGCCAGTCTGAACACTGAAGCTTTCTTT
TRBV19	NA	NA	TRBJ2-2	CASGLSQGSSTGELFF	TGTGCCAGCGGCCTCTCACAGGGTAGTAGCACCGGGGAGCTGTTTTTT
TRBV7-2	NA	few	TRBJ2-3	CASTPTGRTDTQYF	TGTGCCAGCACCCCCACAGGGCGCACAGATACGCAGTATTTT
TRBV20-1	NA	NA	TRBJ2-1	CSAKDRFF	TGCAGTGCAAAAGACCGGTTCTTC
TRBV11-2	NA	once	TRBJ2-5	CASSLDTTALETQYF	TGTGCCAGCAGCTTAGATACGACAGCCCTGGAGACCCAGTACTTC
TRBV5-6	NA	once	TRBJ2-5	CASGTGETQYF	TGTGCCAGCGGGACGGGGGAGACCCAGTACTTC
TRBV27	NA	NA	TRBJ2-1	CASSSRIRASPGNEQFF	TGTGCCAGCAGTTCCAGGATTAGGGCCTCCCCTGGCAATGAGCAGTTCTTC
TRBV7-2	NA	NA	TRBJ2-1	CASSILQINEQFF	TGTGCCAGCAGCATCCTACAGATCAATGAGCAGTTCTTC
TRBV21-1	NA	NA	TRBJ2-1	CASSKDYNEQFF	TGTGCCAGCAGCAAGGATTACAATGAGCAGTTCTTC
TRBV20-1	NA	NA	TRBJ1-2	CSARPGTAGYGYTF	TGCAGTGCTAGACCCGGGACGGCCGGCTATGGCTACACCTTC
TRBV12-3/TRBV12-4	NA	few	TRBJ2-5	CASSLRVSGYQYF	TGTGCCAGCAGTTTAAGAGTAAGCGGGTATCAGTACTTC
TRBV7-9	NA	NA	TRBJ2-1	CASSLDLARNNEQFF	TGTGCCAGCAGCTTAGATCTAGCGCGGAACAATGAGCAGTTCTTC
TRBV4-2	TRBD2	once	TRBJ2-1	CASSQSAGKETQFF	TGTGCCAGCAGCCAGTCAGCGGGAAAAGAGACCCAGTTCTTC